This T cell receptor (beta chain) appears in the sequencing data of a study of blood T cell repertoires in COVID-19. Study-level information: The samples span acute and convalescent COVID-19 from the United States, Italy and Spain. T cells, B-cell-depleted T cells, or PBMCs supplied cDNA or gDNA.

In the authors' workflow: By means of reference gene primer amplification, nucleated cell counts were estimated. Libraries were prepared by immunoSEQ multiplex PCR; TCRdb keeps only in-frame clonotypes and omits some of them. V, J and clone size derive from that table, while D and trimming were established from the DNA sequence. The sample carries 100,000 or so clones, 70% to 90% recorded once. Germline V gene data show CDR1 as MDHEN and CDR2 as SYDVKM. The CDR3 has 16 amino acids. V lost 6 bases and J 0 bases, leaving 18 bases between the germline ends. The specimen sequenced was peripheral blood. The chain is built from TRBV28 and TRBJ2-7, with a tentative D call TRBD2 (6 bases). The TCR was taken from a man aged 45-65 years with active or convalescent COVID-19. The CDR3 reads CASSSAGLTSSYEQYF. Written as DNA, the CDR3 is TGTGCCAGCAGCTCCGCGGGACTGACTAGCTCCTACGAGCAGTACTTC. Combining the CDR3 with reference TRBV28 and TRBJ2-7 gives the whole variable domain DVKVTQSSRYLVKRTGEKVFLECVQDMDHENMFWYRQDPGLGLRLIYFSYDVKMKEKGDIPEGYSVSREKKERFSLILESASTNQTSMYLCASSSAGLTSSYEQYFGPGTRLTVT.